This passage covers 16 T cell receptor beta chains from one sample sequenced in a study of post-analysis software for immune sequencing data. Study results and caveats: Included in a set of several TRBV segments more frequent in patients than controls were TRBV5-6, TRBV5-1 and TRBV20-1.

Tagging with unique molecular identifiers was a feature of the TCR beta cDNA libraries. TCRdb ran MiXCR on the PCR reads and lists one entry per CDR3 protein. This table holds roughly 400,000 distinct CDR3 sequences, approximately 42% found once. Their antigen targets remain unknown. Specimen: blood. All receptors come from a girl aged 2 to 10 with multiple sclerosis.

This clonotype occurred a few times. The chain recombines TRBV5-6 with TRBJ1-6; D gene ambiguous. The V end was cut by 0 bases, the J end by 6 bases, with 16 bases between. The CDR3 spans 17 residues. The V gene's germline CDR1 is SGHDT and CDR2 YYEEEE. This CDR3 reads CASSLVAESTRNSPLHF. The CDR3, as DNA: TGTGCCAGCAGCTTGGTCGCGGAATCTACCCGTAATTCACCCCTCCACTTT.

This clonotype was observed a handful of times. The CDR3 nucleotides are TGCAGCGTACCCGGACAGGGGGATCCCTACAATGAGCAGTTCTTC. It encodes CSVPGQGDPYNEQFF. The chain employs TRBV29-1 and TRBJ2-1; 10 bases map to TRBD1. The CDR3 length is 15 residues. Germline assignment: CDR1 SQVTM and CDR2 ANQGSEA. J gave up 2 bases and V 6 bases, and 7 bases lay outside the gene matches.

This clonotype was seen just once. A junction end diverges from the germline sequence, so it may reflect a read error. The chain joins TRBV10-1 to TRBJ1-1; the match to TRBD1 covers 10 bases. This CDR3 region has 15 residues. Germline V CDR1 and CDR2: WNHNN, SYGVQD (reference sequence). CDR3: CASRAGTGAQTETFF. In nucleotides, the CDR3 is TGCGCCAGCAGAGCCGGGACAGGGGCGCAGACTGAAACTTTCTTT.

This chain uses TRBV12-5 with TRBJ2-1; D uncertain. Trimming removed 2 bases at V and 8 bases at J, with 4 bases between. Germline V CDR1 and CDR2: LGHNT, FRNRAP. The CDR3 is 11 amino acids. The CDR3 sequence: CASGLIYEQFF. CDR3 nucleotides: TGTGCTAGTGGTTTGATCTATGAGCAGTTCTTC.

The gene calls are TRBV14 and TRBJ2-7; 10 nucleotides align to TRBD1. This CDR3 contains 18 residues. V gave up 1 base and J gave up 2 bases; unmatched junction bases: 11. Germline loops: CDR1 SGHDN, CDR2 FVKESK. The chain's CDR3 is CASSQGHGQGVIAYEQYF. The CDR3 DNA is TGTGCCAGCAGCCAAGGCCATGGACAGGGGGTAATTGCCTACGAGCAGTACTTC.

The chain recombines TRBV6-6 with TRBJ2-1, with D maybe TRBD2 (6 bases). V was clipped by 3 bases and J by 8 bases, with 20 bases between them. Germline CDR1 is MNHNY and CDR2 is SVGAGI (reference sequence). This CDR3 spans 16 amino acids. The CDR3 DNA follows: TGTGCCAGCAGTTATGGGCGGGGATTGGAATCGGATGAGCAGTTCTTC. Its translation is CASSYGRGLESDEQFF.

This clonotype showed up just a few times. V is TRBV29-1 and J is TRBJ2-1; 9 nucleotides line up with TRBD2. CDR3 length: 16 amino acids. CDR1 is SQVTM and CDR2 is ANQGSEA in the germline V gene. V trimming: 2 bases; J trimming: 4 bases; junction bases outside the gene matches: 9. In DNA, the CDR3 is TGCAGCGTTGAACCTAGCGGGGACAAAATTTACAATGAGCAGTTCTTC. This codes for CSVEPSGDKIYNEQFF.

The rearrangement links TRBV10-3 to TRBJ2-1; D call uncertain. The length of the CDR3 is 14 residues. V was trimmed by 1 base and J by 7 bases, leaving 11 bases between them. Germline V CDR1 and CDR2: ENHRY, SYGVKD. CDR3 DNA: TGTGCCATCAGTGAGTGGAAGGAGAGGAATGAGCAGTTCTTC. This codes for CAISEWKERNEQFF.

The chain combines TRBV5-5 with TRBJ2-4; TRBD1 might be the D (5 bases). The germline V gene encodes CDR1 SGHKS and CDR2 YYEKEE (reference sequence). This CDR3 comprises 16 residues. Trimming stripped 2 bases from V and 0 bases from J, with 12 bases between. The CDR3: CASSFRALLAKNIQYF. CDR3 in DNA: TGTGCCAGCAGCTTCAGGGCCCTCCTAGCCAAAAACATTCAGTACTTC.

This clonotype was counted a few times. The V gene is TRBV6-5, the J gene TRBJ2-5; a possible D gene is TRBD2 (5 bases). The CDR3 is 16 residues long. CDR1 and CDR2 from the germline V gene are MNHEY and SVGAGI. The germline V and J ends were trimmed by 10 bases and 2 bases, with 23 bases remaining between them. This CDR3 reads CATRDTVKPNQETQYF. The CDR3 DNA reads as TGTGCCACCCGGGATACGGTGAAACCGAATCAAGAGACCCAGTACTTC.

This chain links TRBV7-9 with TRBJ1-4; tentatively, D is TRBD1 (5 bases). Germline V gives CDR1 SEHNR, CDR2 FQNEAQ (reference sequence). This CDR3 is built from 15 residues. The ends were cut back, 8 bases at V and 7 bases at J, with 20 bases in the middle. The CDR3 bases are TGTGCCAGCTGCCCCCAAGGGGTTTCTAGTGAAAAACTGTTTTTT. Translation: CASCPQGVSSEKLFF. The entire variable domain, with the rest obtained from reference TRBV7-9 and TRBJ1-4, is as follows: DTGVSQNPRHKITKRGQNVTFRCDPISEHNRLYWYRQTLGQGPEFLTYFQNEAQLEKSRLLSDRFSAERPKGSFSTLEIQRTEQGDSAMYLCASCPQGVSSEKLFFGSGTQLSVL.

This clonotype occurred a few times. The chain links TRBV15 to TRBJ2-1; D ambiguous. The CDR3 covers 14 residues. Trimming took off 1 base at V and 6 bases at J, with 10 bases between the two ends. Germline CDR1 and CDR2: LNHNV and YYDKDF (reference sequence). The CDR3 DNA follows: TGTGCCACCAGCAGAGGACAACAACTCAATGAGCAGTTCTTC. Its translation is CATSRGQQLNEQFF.

The table lists this clonotype with a few counts. V gene TRBV20-1 combines with J gene TRBJ1-1, with D tentatively TRBD1 (6 bases). CDR3 length: 14 amino acids. Germline values: CDR1 DFQATT, CDR2 SNEGSKA (reference sequence). The ends were cut back, 5 bases at V and 1 base at J, with 14 bases in the middle. The CDR3: CSALVGGQNTEAFF. In nucleotides, the CDR3 is TGCAGTGCTTTAGTGGGGGGCCAGAACACTGAAGCTTTCTTT.

This rearrangement joins TRBV12-3 or TRBV12-4 to TRBJ2-5; no clear D. Trimming left V 4 bases short and J 7 bases short, with 13 bases between. This CDR3 has 13 amino acids. The CDR3 is CASSSQEFGTQYF. DNA of the CDR3: TGTGCCAGCAGTTCTCAGGAGTTTGGGACCCAGTACTTC.

The chain links TRBV4-1 to TRBJ2-7; D remains unclear. The germline gives CDR1 MGHRA, CDR2 YSYEKL. The CDR3 sequence is 13 residues long. Trimming cost V 0 bases and J 0 bases, with 3 bases left between them. CDR3 DNA: TGCGCCAGCAGCCAAGACCACTCCTACGAGCAGTACTTC. Protein sequence: CASSQDHSYEQYF.

This chain links TRBV29-1 with TRBJ2-5; TRBD1 matches 8 bases. The DNA end is a closer match to TRBJ2-7, so the J assignment may be wrong. The germline gives CDR1 SQVTM, CDR2 ANQGSEA. The CDR3 covers 14 residues. The CDR3 loop is CSVEYAGGGYEQYF. The CDR3 nucleotides are TGCAGCGTTGAATACGCAGGGGGCGGGTACGAGCAGTACTTC.